Only one count was recorded for the clone carrying this T cell receptor beta chain. This record comes from a study of blood T cell repertoires in COVID-19. Turning to the study itself: Samples came from the United States, Italy and Spain, spanning acute and convalescent COVID-19.

Only in-frame clones appear in the TCRdb table, and some are missing; sequencing was by immunoSEQ multiplex PCR. Of about 90,000 clones in the sample, more than 70% were seen once. V was shortened by 2 bases and J by 0 bases, with 8 bases between the two germline ends. The CDR3 is 15 residues long. CDR1 and CDR2 (germline): LNHDA, SQIVND (reference sequence). The genes are TRBV19 and TRBJ2-1, with D perhaps matching TRBD2 (5 bases). The source of this sequence is a woman of 80 years or more with acute or convalescent COVID-19. Source material: peripheral blood. This chain's CDR3 is CASSIRGDSYNEQFF. The CDR3 DNA is TGTGCCAGTAGTATACGGGGAGACTCCTACAATGAGCAGTTCTTC.